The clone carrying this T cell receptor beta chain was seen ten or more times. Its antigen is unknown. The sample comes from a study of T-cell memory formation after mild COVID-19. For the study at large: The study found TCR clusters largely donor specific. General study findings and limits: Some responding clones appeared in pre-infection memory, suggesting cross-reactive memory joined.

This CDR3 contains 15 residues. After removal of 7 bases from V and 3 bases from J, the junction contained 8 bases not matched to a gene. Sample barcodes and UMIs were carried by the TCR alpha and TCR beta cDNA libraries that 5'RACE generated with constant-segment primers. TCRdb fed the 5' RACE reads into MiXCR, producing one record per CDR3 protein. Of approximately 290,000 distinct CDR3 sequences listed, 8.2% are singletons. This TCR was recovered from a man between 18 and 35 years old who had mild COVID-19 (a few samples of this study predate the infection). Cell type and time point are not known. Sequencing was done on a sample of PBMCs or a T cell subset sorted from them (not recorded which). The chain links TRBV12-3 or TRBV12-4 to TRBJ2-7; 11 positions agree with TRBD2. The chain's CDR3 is CASIPLTSGSYEQYF. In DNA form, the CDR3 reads TGTGCCAGCATTCCGCTCACTAGCGGGAGCTACGAGCAGTACTTC.